These 9 T cell receptor beta chains share one sample of origin, sequenced in a study of OX40 agonist ivuxolimab in advanced cancers. Produced via immunoSEQ multiplex PCR; TCRdb's table is partial and in-frame only. The repertoire includes some 140,000 clones, about 93% of them detected once, and approximately 0.99% sits in the top ten. The sequencing here drew on CD4+ or CD8+ T cells sorted from blood, taken in a trial of the OX40 agonist ivuxolimab. Receptors were obtained from an adult with an advanced solid tumor such as melanoma, head and neck, liver or kidney cancer.

Only a few counts were recorded for this clone. V and J are TRBV27 and TRBJ1-1; no clear D gene. Germline V CDR1 and CDR2: MNHEY, SMNVEV (reference sequence). Trimming took off 3 bases at V and 5 bases at J, with 19 bases between the two ends. The CDR3 length is 16 residues. The chain's CDR3 is CASSFGIQYVGTEAFF. The CDR3 region has the DNA TGTGCCAGCAGTTTTGGGATACAGTACGTGGGGACTGAAGCTTTCTTT.

This chain connects TRBV6-5 to TRBJ1-2; unclear D gene. Germline CDR1 and CDR2: MNHEY and SVGAGI. This CDR3 is 15 amino acids long. The V and J ends lost 7 bases and 8 bases respectively, with 23 bases between them. The CDR3 loop is CASKLYQLSAYGYTF. CDR3 coding DNA: TGTGCCAGCAAGTTATACCAATTGTCGGCCTACGGCTACACCTTC.

V usage is TRBV11-2 and J usage is TRBJ2-1; D call uncertain. The germline V gene encodes CDR1 SGHAT and CDR2 FQNNGV. The CDR3 runs 14 residues. Trimming left V 2 bases short and J 7 bases short, with 12 bases between. CDR3 bases: TGTGCCAGCAGCTTATGGGCTAGGGCGAATGAGCAGTTCTTC. It is translated as CASSLWARANEQFF. The whole variable domain, remainder taken from reference TRBV11-2 and TRBJ2-1, is EAGVAQSPRYKIIEKRQSVAFWCNPISGHATLYWYQQILGQGPKLLIQFQNNGVVDDSQLPKDRFSAERLKGVDSTLKIQPAKLEDSAVYLCASSLWARANEQFFGPGTRLTVL.

The chain couples TRBV29-1 to TRBJ2-3; 7 nucleotides match TRBD2. Looked up from germline, CDR1 is SQVTM and CDR2 is ANQGSEA. The ends lost 6 bases at V and 1 base at J; junction bases unmatched: 4. This CDR3 comprises 13 residues. The DNA for the CDR3 is TGCAGCGTGGGGGACTACCGCACAGATACGCAGTATTTT. Protein: CSVGDYRTDTQYF.

The chain recombines TRBV6-1 with TRBJ2-7, with 10 bases matching TRBD2. In germline, CDR1 is MNHNS, CDR2 SASEGT. The CDR3 extends over 18 amino acids. J was trimmed by 2 bases and V by 2 bases; bases with no gene match: 12. The CDR3 region is CASSETRGLLAGTYEQYF. The CDR3, as DNA: TGTGCCAGCAGTGAAACTAGGGGGTTACTAGCGGGAACCTACGAGCAGTACTTC.

The V gene is TRBV11-3, the J gene TRBJ2-5, with 11 bases that match TRBD1. Germline trimming cut 1 base from V and 3 bases from J; bases unmatched to any gene: 7. The CDR3 runs 17 residues. Germline CDR1 and CDR2: SGHNT and YENEEA. The CDR3 DNA sequence: TGTGCCAGCAGCTTAGGCTCCGGGACAGGGGGAGAAGAGACCCAGTACTTC. It specifies CASSLGSGTGGEETQYF.

The CDR3 sequence is CASSPGGGSRVEQFF. The CDR3 nucleotides are TGTGCCAGCAGCCCAGGGGGCGGGAGTCGGGTTGAGCAGTTCTTC. The rearrangement joins TRBV7-2 to TRBJ2-1; maybe TRBD1 (8 bases). The CDR3 contains 15 residues. V lost 5 bases, J lost 9 bases, and 20 bases lay in between. Germline CDR1 is SGHTA and CDR2 is FQGNSA.

This clone was counted a single time. The CDR3 region has the DNA TGTGCCAGCAGCAAAGCGGTTAAATTGGACGCGCCACTACCCGAGGCTTTCTTT. This gives the protein CASSKAVKLDAPLPEAFF. The rearrangement joins TRBV21-1 to TRBJ1-1. TRBV21-1 is classified as a pseudogene. The CDR3 totals 18 residues.

The CDR3 DNA reads as TGTGCCAGCAGCCGAGGAGGGGGGGGCTCCTACGAGCAGTACTTC. This encodes CASSRGGGGSYEQYF. V usage is TRBV7-2 and J usage is TRBJ2-7; maybe TRBD2 (7 bases). V shed 5 bases and J shed 0 bases, with 14 bases lying between them. CDR1 is SGHTA and CDR2 is FQGNSA in the germline V gene. This CDR3 comprises 15 residues. The full variable domain, with the rest looked up from reference TRBV7-2 and TRBJ2-7, is GAGVSQSPSNKVTEKGKDVELRCDPISGHTALYWYRQSLGQGLEFLIYFQGNSAPDKSGLPSDRFSAERTGGSVSTLTIQRTQQEDSAVYLCASSRGGGGSYEQYFGPGTRLTVT.